The 8 T cell receptor beta chains listed next were all sequenced from one sample in a study of T cell responses to AZD1222 COVID-19 vaccine. The method was immunoSEQ multiplex PCR; TCRdb's version includes in-frame clones alone and lacks a portion of them. Of 99,000 or so clones listed, around 90% are singletons. This sample comprised peripheral blood, obtained on day 0 of AZD1222 vaccination. Source of these receptors: an adult in good health.

This clone was seen more than once but under ten times. The chain combines TRBV4-3 with TRBJ2-1; 8 nucleotides align to TRBD1. V lost 3 bases and J lost 4; bases outside the gene matches: 5. Per the germline V gene, CDR1 is LGHNA and CDR2 is YSLEER. This CDR3 has 15 amino acids. This CDR3 reads CASSQGQEAYNEQFF. DNA of the CDR3: TGCGCCAGCAGCCAGGGACAGGAGGCGTACAATGAGCAGTTCTTC.

This clone occurred a few times. This chain joins TRBV7-6 and TRBJ2-7, with 9 nucleotides matching TRBD1. The germline V gene encodes CDR1 SGHVS and CDR2 FNYEAQ. The V segment lost 3 bases and the J segment 5 bases; nucleotides outside the gene matches: 8. CDR3 size: 15 residues. CDR3 region: CASSLTGQGSNEQYF. The CDR3 DNA sequence: TGTGCCAGCAGCTTGACCGGACAGGGGTCTAACGAGCAGTACTTC.

This clone has only one observation. The same CDR3 is also encoded by other DNA sequences in this sample. The chain uses TRBV7-2 and TRBJ2-1; unclear D gene. Trimming removed 1 base from V and 1 base from J, with 5 bases in between. CDR1 SGHTA and CDR2 FQGNSA come from the germline V gene. This CDR3 is 14 amino acids long. CDR3 amino acids: CASSLVRSYNEQFF. The CDR3 DNA sequence: TGTGCCAGCAGCTTAGTTAGGTCCTACAATGAGCAGTTCTTC. The full variable domain, rest sourced from reference TRBV7-2 and TRBJ2-1, is GAGVSQSPSNKVTEKGKDVELRCDPISGHTALYWYRQSLGQGLEFLIYFQGNSAPDKSGLPSDRFSAERTGGSVSTLTIQRTQQEDSAVYLCASSLVRSYNEQFFGPGTRLTVL.

J is TRBJ1-1 and V is TRBV7-9; possibly TRBD1 for D (5 bases). CDR1 is SEHNR and CDR2 is FQNEAQ in the germline V gene (reference sequence). V gave up 4 bases and J gave up 10 bases, with 13 bases separating them. The CDR3 consists of 12 residues. The CDR3 region is CASSSHDSVAFF. The CDR3 DNA follows: TGTGCCAGCAGCTCGCACGACAGTGTAGCTTTCTTT.

The chain recombines TRBV3-1 (or the pseudogene TRBV3-2) with TRBJ2-1, with D tentatively TRBD1 (6 bases). The CDR3 runs to 15 residues. The germline V gene encodes CDR1 LGHDT and CDR2 YNNKEL (reference sequence). V shed 0 bases and J shed 3 bases, with 9 bases lying between them. CDR3 amino acids: CASSQDTGFYNEQFF. DNA of the CDR3: TGTGCCAGCAGCCAAGACACAGGGTTCTACAATGAGCAGTTCTTC.

This chain joins TRBV11-3 and TRBJ2-2; D is possibly TRBD1 (5 bases). CDR3 length equals 14 residues. Germline V lookup: CDR1 SGHNT, CDR2 YENEEA. V was trimmed by 3 bases and J by 4 bases, leaving 9 bases between them. Written as DNA, the CDR3 is TGTGCCAGCAGCTTTCAGGGATCCACCGGGGAGCTGTTTTTT. Protein: CASSFQGSTGELFF.

V and J are TRBV27 and TRBJ1-5, with 9 bases fitting TRBD1. This CDR3 comprises 14 residues. Trimming cost V 10 bases and J 1 base; bases outside gene matches: 5. Per the germline V gene, CDR1 is MNHEY and CDR2 is SMNVEV (reference sequence). CDR3 sequence reads: CAKTQGASNQPQHF. In DNA, the CDR3 is TGTGCCAAGACACAGGGGGCGAGCAATCAGCCCCAGCATTTT.

The chain links TRBV30 to TRBJ2-4; possible D gene TRBD1, 6 bases. This CDR3 spans 12 amino acids. V dropped 5 bases and J dropped 5 bases, with 10 bases sitting between them. Per germline, CDR1 GTSNPN and CDR2 SVGIG (reference sequence). The DNA for the CDR3 is TGTGCCTGGTCCCCAGGGGAAAACATTCAGTACTTC. This codes for CAWSPGENIQYF.